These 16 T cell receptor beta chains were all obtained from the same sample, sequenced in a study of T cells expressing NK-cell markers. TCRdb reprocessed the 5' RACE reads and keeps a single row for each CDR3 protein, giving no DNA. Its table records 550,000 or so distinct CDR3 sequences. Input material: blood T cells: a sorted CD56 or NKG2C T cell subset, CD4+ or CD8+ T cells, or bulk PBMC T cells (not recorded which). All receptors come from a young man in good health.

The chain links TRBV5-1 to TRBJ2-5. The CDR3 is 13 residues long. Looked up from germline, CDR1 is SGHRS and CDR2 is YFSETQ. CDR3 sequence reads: CASSLDRQETQYF.

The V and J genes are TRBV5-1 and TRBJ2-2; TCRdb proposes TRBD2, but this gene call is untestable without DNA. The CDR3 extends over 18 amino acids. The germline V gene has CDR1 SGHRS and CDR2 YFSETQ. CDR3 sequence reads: CASSGYPIAGGDTGELFF.

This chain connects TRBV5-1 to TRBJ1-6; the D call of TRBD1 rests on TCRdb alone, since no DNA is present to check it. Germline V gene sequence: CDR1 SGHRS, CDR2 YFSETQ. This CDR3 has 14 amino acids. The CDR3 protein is CASSDGTANSPLHF. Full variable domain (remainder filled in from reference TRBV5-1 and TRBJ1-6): KAGVTQTPRYLIKTRGQQVTLSCSPISGHRSVSWYQQTPGQGLQFLFEYFSETQRNKGNFPGRFSGRQFSNSRSEMNVSTLELGDSALYLCASSDGTANSPLHFGNGTRLTVT.

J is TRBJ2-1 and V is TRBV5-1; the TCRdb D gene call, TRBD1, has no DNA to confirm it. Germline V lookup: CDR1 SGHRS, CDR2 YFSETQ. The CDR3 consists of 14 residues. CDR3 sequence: CASISDRGPGEQFF.

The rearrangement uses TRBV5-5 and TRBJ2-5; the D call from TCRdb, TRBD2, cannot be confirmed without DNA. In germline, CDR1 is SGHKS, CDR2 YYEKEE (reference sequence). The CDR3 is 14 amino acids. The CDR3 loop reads CASSLERSEETQYF.

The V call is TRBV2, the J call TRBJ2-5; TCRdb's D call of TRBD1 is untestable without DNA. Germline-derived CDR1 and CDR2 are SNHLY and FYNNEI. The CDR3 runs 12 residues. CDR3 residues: CASSDSPRTQYF.

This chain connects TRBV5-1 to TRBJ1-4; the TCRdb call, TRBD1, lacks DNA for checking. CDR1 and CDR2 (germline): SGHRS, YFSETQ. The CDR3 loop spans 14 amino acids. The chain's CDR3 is CASSLGGAPEKLFF.

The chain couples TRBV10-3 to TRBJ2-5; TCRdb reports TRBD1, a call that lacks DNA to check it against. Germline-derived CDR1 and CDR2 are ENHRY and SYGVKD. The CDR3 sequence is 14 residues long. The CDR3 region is CAISKQGMGETQYF.

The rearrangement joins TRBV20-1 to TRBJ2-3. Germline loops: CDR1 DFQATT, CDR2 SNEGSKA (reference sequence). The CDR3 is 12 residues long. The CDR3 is CSAWSATDTQYF.

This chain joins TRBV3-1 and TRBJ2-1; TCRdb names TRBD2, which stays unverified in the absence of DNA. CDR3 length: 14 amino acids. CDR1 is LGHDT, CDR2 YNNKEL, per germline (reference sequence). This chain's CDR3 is CASSRLAGGVEQFF.

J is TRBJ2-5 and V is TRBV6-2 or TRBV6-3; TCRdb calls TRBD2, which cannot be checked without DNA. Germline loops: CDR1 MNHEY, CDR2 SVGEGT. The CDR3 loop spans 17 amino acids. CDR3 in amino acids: CASDRAGGPLRRETQYF.

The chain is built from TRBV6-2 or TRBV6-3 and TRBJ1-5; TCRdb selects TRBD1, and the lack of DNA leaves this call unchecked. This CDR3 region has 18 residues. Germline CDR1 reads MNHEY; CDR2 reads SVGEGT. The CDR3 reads CASSYFARDIYSNQPQHF.

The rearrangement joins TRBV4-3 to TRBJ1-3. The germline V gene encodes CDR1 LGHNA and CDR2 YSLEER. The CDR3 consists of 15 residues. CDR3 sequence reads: CASSQGIGDGNTIYF.

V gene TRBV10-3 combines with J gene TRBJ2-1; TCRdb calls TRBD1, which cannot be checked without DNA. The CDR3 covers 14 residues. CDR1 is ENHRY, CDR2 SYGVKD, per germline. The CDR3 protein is CAISELGVGNEQFF.

CDR3 loop: CASSLASSPGELFF. This chain joins TRBV7-7 and TRBJ2-2. CDR1 is SSHAT and CDR2 is FNYEAQ in the germline V gene (reference sequence). The CDR3 totals 14 residues.

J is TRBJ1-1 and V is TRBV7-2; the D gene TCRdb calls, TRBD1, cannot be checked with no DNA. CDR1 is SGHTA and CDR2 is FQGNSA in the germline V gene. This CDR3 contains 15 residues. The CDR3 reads CASSARGVMNTEAFF.